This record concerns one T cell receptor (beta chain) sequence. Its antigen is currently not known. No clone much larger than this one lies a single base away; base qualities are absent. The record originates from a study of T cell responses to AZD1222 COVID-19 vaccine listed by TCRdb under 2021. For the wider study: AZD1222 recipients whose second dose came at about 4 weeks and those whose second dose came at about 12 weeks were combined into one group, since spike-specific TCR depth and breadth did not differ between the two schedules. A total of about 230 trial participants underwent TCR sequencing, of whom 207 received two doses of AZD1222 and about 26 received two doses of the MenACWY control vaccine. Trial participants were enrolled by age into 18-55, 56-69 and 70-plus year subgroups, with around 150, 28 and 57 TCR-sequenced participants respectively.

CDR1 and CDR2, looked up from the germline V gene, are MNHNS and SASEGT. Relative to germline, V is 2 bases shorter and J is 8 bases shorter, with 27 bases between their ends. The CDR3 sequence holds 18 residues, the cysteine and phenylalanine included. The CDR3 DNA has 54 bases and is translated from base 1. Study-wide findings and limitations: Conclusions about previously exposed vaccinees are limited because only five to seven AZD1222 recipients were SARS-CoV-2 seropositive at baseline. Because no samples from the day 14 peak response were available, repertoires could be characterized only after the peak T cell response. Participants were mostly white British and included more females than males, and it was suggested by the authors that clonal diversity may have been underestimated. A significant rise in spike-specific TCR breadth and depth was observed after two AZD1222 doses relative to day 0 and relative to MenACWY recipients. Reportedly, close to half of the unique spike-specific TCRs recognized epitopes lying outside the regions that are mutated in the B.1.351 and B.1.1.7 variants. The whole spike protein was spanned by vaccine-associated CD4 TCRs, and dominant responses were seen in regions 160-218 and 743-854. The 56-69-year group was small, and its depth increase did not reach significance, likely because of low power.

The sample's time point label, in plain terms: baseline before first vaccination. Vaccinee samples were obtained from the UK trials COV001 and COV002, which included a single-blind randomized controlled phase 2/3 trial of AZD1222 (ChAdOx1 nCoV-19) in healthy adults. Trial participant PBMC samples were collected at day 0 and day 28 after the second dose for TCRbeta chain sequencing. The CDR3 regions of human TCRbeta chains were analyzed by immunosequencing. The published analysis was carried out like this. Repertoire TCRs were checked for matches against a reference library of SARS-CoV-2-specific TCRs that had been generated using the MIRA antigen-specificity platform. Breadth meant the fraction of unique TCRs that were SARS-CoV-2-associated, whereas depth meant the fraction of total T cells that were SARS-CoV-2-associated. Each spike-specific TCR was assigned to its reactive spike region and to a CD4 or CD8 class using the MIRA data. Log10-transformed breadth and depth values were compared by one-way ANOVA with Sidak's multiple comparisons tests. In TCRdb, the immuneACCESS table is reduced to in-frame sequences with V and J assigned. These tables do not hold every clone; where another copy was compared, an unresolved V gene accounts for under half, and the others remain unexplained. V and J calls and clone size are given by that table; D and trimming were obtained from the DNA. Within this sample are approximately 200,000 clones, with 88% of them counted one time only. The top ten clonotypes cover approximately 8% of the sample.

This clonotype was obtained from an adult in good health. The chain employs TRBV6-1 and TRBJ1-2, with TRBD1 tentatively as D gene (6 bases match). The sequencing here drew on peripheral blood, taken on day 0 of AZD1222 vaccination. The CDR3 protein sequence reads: CASSEWTEWGSETMGYTF. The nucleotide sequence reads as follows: TGTGCCAGCAGTGAATGGACAGAATGGGGCTCCGAAACGATGGGCTACACCTTC.